The text below deals with one T cell receptor (beta chain). These data belong to a study of TIL therapy for anti-PD-1-resistant metastatic lung cancer. The immunoSEQ assay was v3. Some clones are missing from TCRdb's copy, which holds only in-frame ones; the method was immunoSEQ multiplex PCR. The sample includes around 13,000 clones, approximately 72% seen only once; the top ten take roughly 10%. The time point denotes: pre-treatment sample, taken before nivolumab and TIL therapy. Tumor tissue came from excised metastases, mostly pleural nodules or supraclavicular lymph nodes. The source is a woman between 30 and 80 years old with non-small cell lung cancer. The starting material was tumor tissue, obtained at baseline.

This CDR3 reads CASRDLNEQFF. The CDR3 coding sequence is TGTGCCAGCAGGGACCTGAATGAGCAGTTCTTC. The rearrangement links TRBV6-5 to TRBJ2-1; no clear D gene. The CDR3 length is 11 residues. CDR1 and CDR2 (germline): MNHEY, SVGAGI. With 6 bases removed from V and 7 bases from J, the gap between germline ends came to 7 bases.